The present TCR beta chain was sequenced within a study of T cell responses to AZD1222 COVID-19 vaccine. General study findings and limits: Donors were mostly white British, more females; clonal diversity possibly underestimated.

Assay: immunoSEQ multiplex PCR; the TCRdb copy retains only in-frame clones and omits some. The repertoire consists of roughly 160,000 clones, with approximately 91% occurring once and the leading ten covering under 2.5%. Concerning this clone itself: The target antigen is unknown.

The germline V gene has CDR1 SGHRS and CDR2 YFSETQ. V was clipped by 4 bases and J by 2 bases, with 14 bases between them. The CDR3 spans 15 residues. This TCR derives from an adult in good health. This chain uses TRBV5-1 with TRBJ2-3, with a tentative D call TRBD1 (6 bases). This specimen was peripheral blood, taken on day 0 of AZD1222 vaccination. CDR3 bases: TGCGCCAGCAGCCTTGGACAGACAAACACAGATACGCAGTATTTT. This encodes CASSLGQTNTDTQYF.